These T cell receptor beta chains were read from a single sample in a study of T cells in localized non-small cell lung cancer. The protocol was immunoSEQ multiplex PCR, while the TCRdb copy is restricted to in-frame clones and leaves out a portion. The sample shows 45,000 to 65,000 clones, around three quarters of them seen only once. Source: PBMCs, taken before any cancer treatment. The receptor set was obtained from a woman between 35 and 75 years old with stage II lung adenocarcinoma. CDR3s include the opening cysteine and the closing phenylalanine or tryptophan. Each record gives: D gene, V gene, J gene, clone size, CDR3 protein, CDR3 DNA. The D gene is left open where the match is weak. Size is stated for part of the rows, as once, few or many counts, or as a class when the clone is expanded.

>-|TRBV6-5|TRBJ1-2|few
CASSRMGGNYGYTF
TGTGCCAGCAGCCGAATGGGGGGAAACTATGGCTACACCTTC
>-|TRBV18|TRBJ2-5|once
CASSPRDLPTQYF
TGTGCCAGCTCACCACGGGACCTGCCCACCCAGTACTTC
>-|TRBV30|TRBJ1-6|once
CAWRGAGRNSPLHF
TGTGCCTGGAGGGGAGCTGGGAGGAATTCACCCCTCCACTTT
>TRBD2|TRBV7-6|TRBJ2-3|-
CASSPAGATDTQYF
TGTGCCAGCAGCCCAGCGGGGGCCACAGATACGCAGTATTTT
>-|TRBV5-1|TRBJ1-1|-
CASSLMSGPMNTEAFF
TGCGCCAGCAGCTTGATGTCAGGGCCTATGAACACTGAAGCTTTCTTT
>-|TRBV5-6|TRBJ1-5|-
CASSLGAGLYSNQPQHF
TGTGCCAGCAGCTTGGGGGCAGGGCTTTATAGCAATCAGCCCCAGCATTTT
>-|TRBV6-1|TRBJ2-3|once
CASTPKNTDTQYF
TGTGCCAGCACTCCCAAGAACACAGATACGCAGTATTTT
>-|TRBV7-3|TRBJ2-2|once
CASSLDGASTGELFF
TGTGCCAGCAGCTTAGATGGGGCGAGCACCGGGGAGCTGTTTTTT
>-|TRBV14|TRBJ1-1|-
CASSQVSGVGGAFF
TGTGCCAGCAGCCAAGTCTCCGGGGTTGGGGGAGCTTTCTTT
>-|TRBV30|TRBJ1-5|-
CAWSVSGNQPQHF
TGTGCCTGGAGTGTATCGGGGAATCAGCCCCAGCATTTT
>-|TRBV5-6|TRBJ1-2|-
CASSPPSLGGYTF
TGTGCCAGCAGCCCCCCCTCCTTGGGAGGCTACACCTTC
>-|TRBV7-3|TRBJ1-1|-
CASSLGTLNTEAFF
TGTGCCAGCAGCCTCGGGACACTGAACACTGAAGCTTTCTTT
>-|TRBV7-3|TRBJ1-2|-
CASSLSPTAGYTF
TGTGCCAGCAGCTTAAGTCCCACAGCTGGCTACACCTTC
>TRBD1|TRBV27|TRBJ1-1|-
CASSLTYSAQGAFF
TGTGCCAGCAGTTTAACCTATTCCGCACAGGGGGCTTTCTTT
>-|TRBV7-9|TRBJ2-5|-
CASSSPTPRETQYF
TGTGCCAGCAGCTCTCCGACGCCAAGGGAGACCCAGTACTTC
>-|TRBV13|TRBJ1-1|once
CASSLGRYTEAFF
TGTGCCAGCAGCTTAGGACGGTACACTGAAGCTTTCTTT
>TRBD2|TRBV14|TRBJ2-5|-
CASSYSRTSQETQYF
TGTGCCAGCAGTTACAGTAGGACTAGCCAAGAGACCCAGTACTTC
>-|TRBV7-8|TRBJ1-1|-
CASSLDRTANTEAFF
TGTGCCAGCAGCTTAGACCGGACAGCAAACACTGAAGCTTTCTTT
>-|TRBV6-5|TRBJ1-2|-
CASSYSRANNNYGYTF
TGTGCCAGCAGTTACTCCCGGGCAAATAATAACTATGGCTACACCTTC
>-|TRBV5-6|TRBJ1-1|-
CASSLVQMNTEAFF
TGTGCCAGCAGCTTGGTACAGATGAACACTGAAGCTTTCTTT
>TRBD1|TRBV7-8|TRBJ2-3|few
CASSDRDRGPDTQYF
TGTGCCAGCAGCGACCGGGACAGGGGGCCAGATACGCAGTATTTT
>-|TRBV10-3|TRBJ1-1|-
CAISTLNTEAFF
TGTGCCATCAGTACCTTGAACACTGAAGCTTTCTTT
>-|TRBV10-1|TRBJ2-1|-
CASSGPGSNEQFF
TGCGCCAGCAGTGGCCCAGGGTCCAATGAGCAGTTCTTC
>TRBD2|TRBV9|TRBJ2-1|-
CASSASSGAYNEQFF
TGTGCCAGCAGCGCTTCTAGCGGTGCCTACAATGAGCAGTTCTTC
>-|TRBV11-2|TRBJ2-7|once
CASSLQGGGSYEQYF
TGTGCCAGCAGCCTACAGGGAGGAGGCTCCTACGAGCAGTACTTC
>-|TRBV6-6|TRBJ1-5|-
CASSPGRIYQPQHF
TGTGCCAGCAGCCCCGGACGGATCTATCAGCCCCAGCATTTT
>-|TRBV9|TRBJ1-5|-
CASSAEHSNQPQHF
TGTGCCAGCAGCGCGGAGCATAGCAATCAGCCCCAGCATTTT